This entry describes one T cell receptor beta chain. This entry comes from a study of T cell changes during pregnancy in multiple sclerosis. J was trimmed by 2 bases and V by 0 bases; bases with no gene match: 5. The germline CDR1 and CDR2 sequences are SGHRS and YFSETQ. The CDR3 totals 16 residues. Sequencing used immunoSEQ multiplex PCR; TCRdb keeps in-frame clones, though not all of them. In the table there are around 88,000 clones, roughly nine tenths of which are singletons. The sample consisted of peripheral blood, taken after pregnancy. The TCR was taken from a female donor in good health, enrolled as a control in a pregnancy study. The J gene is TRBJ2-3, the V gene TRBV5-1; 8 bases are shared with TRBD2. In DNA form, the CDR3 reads TGCGCCAGCAGCTTGGCCGTGGGACTAGTCACAGATACGCAGTATTTT. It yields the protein CASSLAVGLVTDTQYF. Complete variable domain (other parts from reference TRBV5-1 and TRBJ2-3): KAGVTQTPRYLIKTRGQQVTLSCSPISGHRSVSWYQQTPGQGLQFLFEYFSETQRNKGNFPGRFSGRQFSNSRSEMNVSTLELGDSALYLCASSLAVGLVTDTQYFGPGTRLTVL.